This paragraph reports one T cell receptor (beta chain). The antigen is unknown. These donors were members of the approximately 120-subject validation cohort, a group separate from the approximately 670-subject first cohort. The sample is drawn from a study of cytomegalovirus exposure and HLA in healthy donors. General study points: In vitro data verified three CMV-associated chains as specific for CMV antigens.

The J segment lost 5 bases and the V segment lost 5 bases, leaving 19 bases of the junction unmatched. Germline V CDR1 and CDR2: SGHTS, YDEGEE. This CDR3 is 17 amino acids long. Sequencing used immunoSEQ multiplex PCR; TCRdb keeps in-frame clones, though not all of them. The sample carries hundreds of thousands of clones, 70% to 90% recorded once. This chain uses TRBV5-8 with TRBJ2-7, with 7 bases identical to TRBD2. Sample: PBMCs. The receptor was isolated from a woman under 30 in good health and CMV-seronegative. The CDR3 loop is CASRYNPGLRSRHEQYF. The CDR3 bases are TGTGCCAGCAGGTATAACCCGGGACTACGTTCAAGACACGAGCAGTACTTC.